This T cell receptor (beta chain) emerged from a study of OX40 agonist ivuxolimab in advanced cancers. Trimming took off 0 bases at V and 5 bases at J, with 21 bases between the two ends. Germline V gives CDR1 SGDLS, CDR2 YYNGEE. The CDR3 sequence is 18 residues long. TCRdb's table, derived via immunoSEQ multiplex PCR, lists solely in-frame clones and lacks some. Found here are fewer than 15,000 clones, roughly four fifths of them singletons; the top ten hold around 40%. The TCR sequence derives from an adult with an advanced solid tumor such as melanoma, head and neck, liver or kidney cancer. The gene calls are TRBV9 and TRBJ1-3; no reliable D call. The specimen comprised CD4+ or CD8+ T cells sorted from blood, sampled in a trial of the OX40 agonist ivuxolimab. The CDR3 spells CASSVEAGNVNLRNTIYF. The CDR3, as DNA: TGTGCCAGCAGCGTAGAGGCAGGCAACGTGAATTTAAGAAACACCATATATTTT.